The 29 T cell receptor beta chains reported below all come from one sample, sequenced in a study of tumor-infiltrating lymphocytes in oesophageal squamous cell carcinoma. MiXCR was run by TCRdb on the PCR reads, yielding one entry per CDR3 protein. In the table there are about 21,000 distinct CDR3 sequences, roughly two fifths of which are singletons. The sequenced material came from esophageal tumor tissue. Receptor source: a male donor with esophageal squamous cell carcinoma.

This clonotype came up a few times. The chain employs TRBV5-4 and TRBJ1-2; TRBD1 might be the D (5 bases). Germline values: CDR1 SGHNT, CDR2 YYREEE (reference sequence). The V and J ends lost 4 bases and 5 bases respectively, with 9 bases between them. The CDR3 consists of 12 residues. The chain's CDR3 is CASSQGPYGYTF. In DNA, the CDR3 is TGTGCCAGCAGCCAGGGACCGTATGGCTACACCTTC.

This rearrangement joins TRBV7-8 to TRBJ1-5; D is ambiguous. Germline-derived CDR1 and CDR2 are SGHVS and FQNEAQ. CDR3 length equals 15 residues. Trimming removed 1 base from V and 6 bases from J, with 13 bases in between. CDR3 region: CASSLDGGFSQPQHF. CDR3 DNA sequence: TGTGCCAGCAGCTTAGATGGTGGTTTTTCTCAGCCCCAGCATTTT.

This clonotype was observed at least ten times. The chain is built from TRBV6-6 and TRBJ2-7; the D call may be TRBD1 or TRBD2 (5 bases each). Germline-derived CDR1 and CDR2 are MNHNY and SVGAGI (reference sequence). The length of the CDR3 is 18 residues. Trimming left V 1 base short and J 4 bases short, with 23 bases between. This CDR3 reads CASSYFAPGTYDTYEQYF. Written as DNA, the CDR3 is TGTGCCAGCAGTTACTTTGCCCCTGGGACGTATGATACTTACGAGCAGTACTTC.

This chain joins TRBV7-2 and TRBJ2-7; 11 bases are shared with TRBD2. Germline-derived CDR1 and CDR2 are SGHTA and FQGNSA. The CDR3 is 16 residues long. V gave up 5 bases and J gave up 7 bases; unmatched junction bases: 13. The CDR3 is CASSLGFSGGDNEQYF. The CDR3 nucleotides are TGTGCCAGCAGCCTAGGTTTTAGCGGGGGGGACAATGAGCAGTACTTC.

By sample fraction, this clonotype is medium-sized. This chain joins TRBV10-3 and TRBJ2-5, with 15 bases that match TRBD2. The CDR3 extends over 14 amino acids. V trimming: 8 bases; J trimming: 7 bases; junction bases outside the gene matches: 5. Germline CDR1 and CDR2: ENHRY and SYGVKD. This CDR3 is CAIGLAGGPGTQYF. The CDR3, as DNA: TGTGCCATCGGACTAGCGGGGGGGCCGGGGACCCAGTACTTC.

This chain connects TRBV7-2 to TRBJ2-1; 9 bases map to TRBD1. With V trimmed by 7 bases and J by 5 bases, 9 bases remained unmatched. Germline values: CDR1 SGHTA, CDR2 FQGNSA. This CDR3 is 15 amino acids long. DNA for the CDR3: TGTGCCAGCATGCCAGGGACAGGGCGCCACAATGAGCAGTTCTTC. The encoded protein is CASMPGTGRHNEQFF.

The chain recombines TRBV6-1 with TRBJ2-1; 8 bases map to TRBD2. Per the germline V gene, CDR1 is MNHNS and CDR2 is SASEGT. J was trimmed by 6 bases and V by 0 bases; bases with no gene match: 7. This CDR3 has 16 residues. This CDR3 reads CASSEADGGGSNEQFF. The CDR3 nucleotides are TGTGCCAGCAGTGAAGCGGACGGGGGGGGATCCAATGAGCAGTTCTTC.

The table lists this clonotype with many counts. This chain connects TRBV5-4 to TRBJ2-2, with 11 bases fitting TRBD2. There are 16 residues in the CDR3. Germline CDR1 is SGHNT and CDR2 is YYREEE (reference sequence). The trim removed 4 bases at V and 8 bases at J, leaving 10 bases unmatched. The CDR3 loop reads CASSLTGLAVIGELFF. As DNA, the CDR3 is TGTGCCAGCAGCCTTACGGGACTAGCGGTCATAGGGGAGCTGTTTTTT.

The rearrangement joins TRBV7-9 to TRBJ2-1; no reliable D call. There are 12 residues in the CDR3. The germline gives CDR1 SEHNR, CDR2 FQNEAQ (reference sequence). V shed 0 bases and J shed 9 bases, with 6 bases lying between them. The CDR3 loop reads CASSLAWGEQFF. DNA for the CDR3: TGTGCCAGCAGCTTAGCGTGGGGTGAGCAGTTCTTC.

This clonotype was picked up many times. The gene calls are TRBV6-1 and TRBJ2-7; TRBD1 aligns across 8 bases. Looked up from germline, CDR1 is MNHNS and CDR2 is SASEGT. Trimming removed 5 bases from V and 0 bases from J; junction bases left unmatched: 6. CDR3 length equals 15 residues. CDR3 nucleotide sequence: TGTGCCAGCAGTCTACGACAGGGGAGCTCCTACGAGCAGTACTTC. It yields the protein CASSLRQGSSYEQYF.

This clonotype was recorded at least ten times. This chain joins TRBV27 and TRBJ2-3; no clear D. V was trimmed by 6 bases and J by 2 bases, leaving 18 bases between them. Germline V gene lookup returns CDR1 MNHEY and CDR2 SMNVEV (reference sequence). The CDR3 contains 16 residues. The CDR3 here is CASRIFSIPNTDTQYF. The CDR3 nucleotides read TGTGCCAGCAGAATCTTTAGCATCCCAAACACAGATACGCAGTATTTT.

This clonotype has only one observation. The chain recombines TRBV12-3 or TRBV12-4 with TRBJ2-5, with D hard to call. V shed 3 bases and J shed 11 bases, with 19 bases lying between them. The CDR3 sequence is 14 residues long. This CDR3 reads CASSFGSSYNEQYF. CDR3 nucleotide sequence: TGTGCCAGCAGTTTCGGCAGCTCCTACAATGAGCAGTACTTC.

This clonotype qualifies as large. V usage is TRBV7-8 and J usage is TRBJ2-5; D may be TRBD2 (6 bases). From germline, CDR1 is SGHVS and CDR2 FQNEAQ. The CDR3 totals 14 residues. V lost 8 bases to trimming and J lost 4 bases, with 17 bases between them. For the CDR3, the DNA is TGTGCCAGCCGGAAAATGGGGGGAACAGAGACCCAGTACTTC. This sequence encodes CASRKMGGTETQYF.

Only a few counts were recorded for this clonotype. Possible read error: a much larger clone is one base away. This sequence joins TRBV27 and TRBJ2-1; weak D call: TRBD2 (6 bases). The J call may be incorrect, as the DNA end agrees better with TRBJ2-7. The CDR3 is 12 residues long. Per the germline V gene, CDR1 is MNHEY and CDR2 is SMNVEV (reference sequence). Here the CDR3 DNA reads TGTGCCAGCGGGGACTTATACAATGAGCAGTACTTC. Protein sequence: CASGDLYNEQYF.

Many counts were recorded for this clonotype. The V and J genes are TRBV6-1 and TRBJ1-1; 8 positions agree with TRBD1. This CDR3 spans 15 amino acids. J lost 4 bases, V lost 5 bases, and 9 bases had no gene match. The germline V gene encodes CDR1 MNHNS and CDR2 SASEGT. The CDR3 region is CASSTNRGVATEAFF. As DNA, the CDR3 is TGTGCCAGCAGTACAAACAGGGGGGTTGCCACTGAAGCTTTCTTT.

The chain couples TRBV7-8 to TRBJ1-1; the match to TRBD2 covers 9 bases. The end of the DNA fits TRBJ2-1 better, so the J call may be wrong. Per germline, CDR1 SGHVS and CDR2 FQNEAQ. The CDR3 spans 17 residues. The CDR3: CASSRSRAGGSYNEQFF. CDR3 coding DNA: TGTGCCAGCAGCCGAAGTAGAGCGGGAGGCTCCTACAATGAGCAGTTCTTC.

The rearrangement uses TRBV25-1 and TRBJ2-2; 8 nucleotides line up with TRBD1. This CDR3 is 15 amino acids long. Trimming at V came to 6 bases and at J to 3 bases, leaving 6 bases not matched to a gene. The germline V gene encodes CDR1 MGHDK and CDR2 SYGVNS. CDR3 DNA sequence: TGTGCCAGCAGGCGGACAGGGTTAGACACCGGGGAGCTGTTTTTT. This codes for CASRRTGLDTGELFF.

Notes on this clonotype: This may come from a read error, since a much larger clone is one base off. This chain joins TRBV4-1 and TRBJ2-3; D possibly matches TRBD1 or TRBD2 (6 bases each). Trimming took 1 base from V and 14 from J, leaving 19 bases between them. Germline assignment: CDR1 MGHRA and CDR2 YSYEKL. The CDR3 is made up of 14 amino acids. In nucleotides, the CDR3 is TGCGCCAGCAGCCAAGGGCGGGACACCGGGGAGCTGTATTTT. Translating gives CASSQGRDTGELYF.

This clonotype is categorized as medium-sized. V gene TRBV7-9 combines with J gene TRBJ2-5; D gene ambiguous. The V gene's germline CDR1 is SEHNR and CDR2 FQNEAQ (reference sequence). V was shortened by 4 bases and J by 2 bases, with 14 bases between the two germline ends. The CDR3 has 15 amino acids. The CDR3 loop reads CASSSGPRKQETQYF. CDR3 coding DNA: TGTGCCAGCAGCTCAGGCCCGAGAAAACAAGAGACCCAGTACTTC.

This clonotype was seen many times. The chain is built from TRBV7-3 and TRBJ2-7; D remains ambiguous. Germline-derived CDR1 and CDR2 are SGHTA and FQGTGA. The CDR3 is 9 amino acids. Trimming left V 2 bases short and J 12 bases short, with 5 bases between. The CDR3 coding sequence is TGTGCCAGCAGCTTAGGTCCGTACTTC. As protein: CASSLGPYF.

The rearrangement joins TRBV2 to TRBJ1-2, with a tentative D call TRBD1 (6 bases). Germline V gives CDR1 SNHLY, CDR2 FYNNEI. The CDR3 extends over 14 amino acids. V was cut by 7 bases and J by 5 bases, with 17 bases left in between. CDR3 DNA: TGTGCCAGCAATACCGGGGCGGGGGCTTATGGCTACACCTTC. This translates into CASNTGAGAYGYTF.

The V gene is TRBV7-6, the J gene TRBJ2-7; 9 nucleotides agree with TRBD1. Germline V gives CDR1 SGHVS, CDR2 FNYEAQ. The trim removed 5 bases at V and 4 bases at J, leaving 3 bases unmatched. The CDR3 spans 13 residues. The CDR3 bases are TGTGCCAGCAGCGTAGGACAGGGGTACGAGCAGTACTTC. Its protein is CASSVGQGYEQYF.

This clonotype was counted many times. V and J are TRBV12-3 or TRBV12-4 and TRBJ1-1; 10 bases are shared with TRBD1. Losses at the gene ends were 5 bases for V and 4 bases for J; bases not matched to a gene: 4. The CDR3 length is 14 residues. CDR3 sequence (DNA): TGTGCCAGCAGTACGGGACAGGGGATCACTGAAGCTTTCTTT. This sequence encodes CASSTGQGITEAFF.

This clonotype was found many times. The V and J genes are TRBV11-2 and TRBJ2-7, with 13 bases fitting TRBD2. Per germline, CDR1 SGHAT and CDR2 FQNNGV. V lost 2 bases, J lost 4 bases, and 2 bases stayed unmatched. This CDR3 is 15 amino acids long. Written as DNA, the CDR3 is TGTGCCAGCAGCTTATGGACTAGCGGGAGTTACGAGCAGTACTTC. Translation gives CASSLWTSGSYEQYF.

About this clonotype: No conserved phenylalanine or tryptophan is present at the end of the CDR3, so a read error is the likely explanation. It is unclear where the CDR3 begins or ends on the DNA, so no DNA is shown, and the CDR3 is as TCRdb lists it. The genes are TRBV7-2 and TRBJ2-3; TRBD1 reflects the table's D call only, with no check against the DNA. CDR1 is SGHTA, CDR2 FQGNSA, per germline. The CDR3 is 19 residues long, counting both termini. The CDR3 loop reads CASSPLVGGRCVHPSTLGT.

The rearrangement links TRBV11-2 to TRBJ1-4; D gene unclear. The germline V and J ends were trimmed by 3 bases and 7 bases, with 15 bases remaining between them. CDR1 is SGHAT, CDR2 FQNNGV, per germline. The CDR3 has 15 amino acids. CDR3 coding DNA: TGTGCCAGCAGCTTCAAGACCGCTGCGAGTGAAAAACTGTTTTTT. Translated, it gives CASSFKTAASEKLFF.

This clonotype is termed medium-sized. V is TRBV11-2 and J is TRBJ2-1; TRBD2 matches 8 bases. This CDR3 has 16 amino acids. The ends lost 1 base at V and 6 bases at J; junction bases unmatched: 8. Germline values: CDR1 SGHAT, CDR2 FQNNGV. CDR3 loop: CASSLGSRGRINEQFF. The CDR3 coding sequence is TGTGCCAGCAGCTTAGGGTCTCGCGGGAGGATCAATGAGCAGTTCTTC. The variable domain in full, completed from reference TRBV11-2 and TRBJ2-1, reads EAGVAQSPRYKIIEKRQSVAFWCNPISGHATLYWYQQILGQGPKLLIQFQNNGVVDDSQLPKDRFSAERLKGVDSTLKIQPAKLEDSAVYLCASSLGSRGRINEQFFGPGTRLTVL.

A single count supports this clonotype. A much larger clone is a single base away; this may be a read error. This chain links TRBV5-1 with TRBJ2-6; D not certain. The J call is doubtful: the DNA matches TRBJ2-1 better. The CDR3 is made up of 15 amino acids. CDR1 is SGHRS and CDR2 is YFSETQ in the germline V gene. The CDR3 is CASSLDSILAYEQFF. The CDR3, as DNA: TGCGCCAGCAGCTTGGACAGCATCCTCGCCTACGAGCAGTTCTTC.

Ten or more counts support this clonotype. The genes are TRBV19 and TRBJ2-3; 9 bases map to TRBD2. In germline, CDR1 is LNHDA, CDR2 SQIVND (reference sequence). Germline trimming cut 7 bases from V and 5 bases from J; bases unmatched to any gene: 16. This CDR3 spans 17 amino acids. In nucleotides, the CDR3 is TGTGCCAGTAAGCGGCTATGGAGTAGCGGGAGTCGAGATACGCAGTATTTT. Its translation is CASKRLWSSGSRDTQYF.